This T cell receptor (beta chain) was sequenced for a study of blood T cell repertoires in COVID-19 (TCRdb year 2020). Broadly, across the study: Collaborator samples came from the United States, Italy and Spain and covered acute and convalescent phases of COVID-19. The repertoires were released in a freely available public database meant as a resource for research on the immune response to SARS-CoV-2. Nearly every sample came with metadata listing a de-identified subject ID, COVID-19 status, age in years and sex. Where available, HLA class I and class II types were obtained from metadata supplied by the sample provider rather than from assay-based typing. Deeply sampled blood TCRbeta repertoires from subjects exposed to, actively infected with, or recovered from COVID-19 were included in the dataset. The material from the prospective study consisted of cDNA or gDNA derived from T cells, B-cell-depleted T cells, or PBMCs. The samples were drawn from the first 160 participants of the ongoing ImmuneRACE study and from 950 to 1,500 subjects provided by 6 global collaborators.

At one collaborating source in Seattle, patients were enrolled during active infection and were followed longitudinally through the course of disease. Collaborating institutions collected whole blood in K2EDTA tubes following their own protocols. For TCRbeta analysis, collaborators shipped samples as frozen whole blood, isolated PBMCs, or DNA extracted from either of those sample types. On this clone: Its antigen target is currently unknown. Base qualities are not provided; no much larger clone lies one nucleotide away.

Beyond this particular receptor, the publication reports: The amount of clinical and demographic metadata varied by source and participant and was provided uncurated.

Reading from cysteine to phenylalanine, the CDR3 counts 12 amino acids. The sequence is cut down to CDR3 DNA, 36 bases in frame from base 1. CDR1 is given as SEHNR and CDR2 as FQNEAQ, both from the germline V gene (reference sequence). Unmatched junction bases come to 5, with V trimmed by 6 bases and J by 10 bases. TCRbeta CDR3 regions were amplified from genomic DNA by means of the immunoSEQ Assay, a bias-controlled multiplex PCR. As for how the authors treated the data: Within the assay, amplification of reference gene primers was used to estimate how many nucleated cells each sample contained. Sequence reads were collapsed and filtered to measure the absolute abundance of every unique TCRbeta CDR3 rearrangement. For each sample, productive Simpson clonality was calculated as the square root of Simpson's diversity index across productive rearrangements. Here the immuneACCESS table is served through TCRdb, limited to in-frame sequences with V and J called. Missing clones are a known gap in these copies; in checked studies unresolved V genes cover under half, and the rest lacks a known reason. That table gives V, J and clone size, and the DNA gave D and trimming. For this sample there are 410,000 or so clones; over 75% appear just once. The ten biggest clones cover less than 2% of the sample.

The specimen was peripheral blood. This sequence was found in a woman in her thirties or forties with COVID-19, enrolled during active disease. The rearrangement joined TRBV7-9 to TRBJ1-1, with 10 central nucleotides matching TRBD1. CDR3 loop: CASSLGDRGAFF. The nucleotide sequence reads TGTGCCAGCAGTCTAGGGGACAGGGGAGCTTTCTTT.